Each of the 8 T cell receptor beta chains below was sequenced from the same sample in a study of T cells in Graves' hyperthyroidism and ophthalmopathy. It was RNA transcripts that yielded the amplified TCR beta CDR3 regions. The primer set for the first-round RT-PCR of the TCR CDR3 was HTBI. TCRdb redid the calling of the multiplex PCR reads with MiXCR, one entry per CDR3 protein. The top ten hold approximately 3.8% of the sample, which has about 620,000 distinct CDR3 sequences, under 20% seen once. The sample taken for sequencing was blood. These receptors originate from a woman between 25 and 40 years old with Graves' hyperthyroidism.

The V and J genes are TRBV6-6 and TRBJ2-7; D may be TRBD2 (6 bases). V gave up 0 bases and J gave up 8 bases, with 20 bases separating them. Germline values: CDR1 MNHNY, CDR2 SVGAGI (reference sequence). CDR3 size: 16 residues. The CDR3 bases are TGTGCCAGCAGTTACTCGATGGGAGGTCAGGAATCTAAGCAGTACTTC. Its protein is CASSYSMGGQESKQYF.

This clonotype was recorded at least ten times. This chain uses TRBV18 with TRBJ1-5; D is ambiguous. Germline values: CDR1 KGHSH, CDR2 LQKENI. This CDR3 is built from 14 residues. Trimming took 5 bases from V and 7 from J, leaving 15 bases between them. The CDR3, as DNA: TGTGCCAGCTCAGAAACACGGGAAGACCAGCCCCAGCATTTT. Its translation is CASSETREDQPQHF.

This clonotype was seen a handful of times. V gene TRBV15 combines with J gene TRBJ2-7; unclear D gene. This CDR3 has 14 amino acids. Looked up from germline, CDR1 is LNHNV and CDR2 is YYDKDF (reference sequence). V lost 5 bases to trimming and J lost 2 bases, with 13 bases between them. CDR3 sequence: CATSLRSSAYEQYF. The CDR3 DNA reads TGTGCCACCAGCCTTAGATCCTCCGCCTACGAGCAGTACTTC.

This clonotype has a handful of counts. V usage is TRBV10-1 and J usage is TRBJ2-5; D ambiguous. The CDR3 has 17 residues. The V end lost 7 bases, the J end lost 3 bases, and 24 bases lay between the germline ends. CDR1 and CDR2 (germline): WNHNN, SYGVQD (reference sequence). CDR3 sequence (DNA): TGCGCCAGCACCGGTAACAGAAAAACCTTCGAAAAAGAGACCCAGTACTTC. This codes for CASTGNRKTFEKETQYF.

This clonotype was counted ten times or more. The chain employs TRBV11-2 and TRBJ2-3; D uncertain. Trimming stripped 3 bases from V and 2 bases from J, with 21 bases between. CDR3 size: 18 residues. Per germline, CDR1 SGHAT and CDR2 FQNNGV. CDR3 sequence (DNA): TGTGCCAGCAGCTTCCCCCGGACGGTGGTGGCGGTCACAGATACGCAGTATTTT. Protein product: CASSFPRTVVAVTDTQYF.

This clonotype was observed at least ten times. CDR3 sequence (DNA): TGCAGTGCTAGTGGGACGGTTTGGGACACTGAAGCTTTCTTT. It specifies CSASGTVWDTEAFF. The rearrangement links TRBV20-1 to TRBJ1-1; D might be TRBD1 (5 bases). The V end was cut by 3 bases, the J end by 3 bases, with 14 bases between. Germline values: CDR1 DFQATT, CDR2 SNEGSKA (reference sequence). CDR3 length: 14 amino acids.

The chain employs TRBV2 and TRBJ2-6; D is unclear. V was trimmed by 3 bases and J by 4 bases, leaving 4 bases between them. CDR1 and CDR2 (germline): SNHLY, FYNNEI. This CDR3 has 13 residues. The CDR3 sequence: CASSDTGANVLTF. The CDR3 DNA reads as TGTGCCAGCAGTGATACAGGGGCCAACGTCCTGACTTTC.

This rearrangement joins TRBV19 to TRBJ2-7; the D call may be TRBD1 or TRBD2 (6 bases each). V dropped 6 bases and J dropped 0 bases, with 27 bases sitting between them. CDR1 and CDR2 from the germline V gene are LNHDA and SQIVND (reference sequence). The CDR3 is 19 amino acids. In DNA, the CDR3 is TGTGCCAGTAGCCCAACACAGGGATCTATAGCGGCTAGCTCCTACGAGCAGTACTTC. Translating it yields CASSPTQGSIAASSYEQYF.